The clone carrying this TCR beta chain was detected only once. Its antigen is not known. Total RNA was extracted from unfractionated whole blood. This sample stems from a study of human T cells and chemical hapten exposure. Looking at the study overall: From small differences in pooled library volume came most of the variation in per-sample TCR yields.

Overall study findings and caveats: No change in TCRs above 1 in 1000 frequency was produced by DPC sensitization.

Germline CDR1 and CDR2: SGHTA and FQGNSA. This CDR3 region has 16 residues. J was trimmed by 2 bases and V by 5 bases; bases with no gene match: 12. How the authors handled the data: A per-sample median of 95,638 TCRs was observed, with a range of roughly 20,000 to 750,000. Using its own MiXCR run on the 5' RACE reads, TCRdb lists one record per CDR3 protein. The authors' filters were not applied to this entry. The table lists about 81,000 distinct CDR3 sequences, 15% to 20% of them singletons, with around 6.8% in the top ten. The origin of this receptor is a female donor in good health. J is TRBJ2-7 and V is TRBV7-2, with TRBD2 matching over 7 bases. The CDR3 sequence is CASSPYRASGAYEQYF. In DNA, the CDR3 is TGTGCCAGCAGCCCCTATCGGGCCAGCGGGGCCTACGAGCAGTACTTC. Full variable domain (remainder filled in from reference TRBV7-2 and TRBJ2-7): GAGVSQSPSNKVTEKGKDVELRCDPISGHTALYWYRQSLGQGLEFLIYFQGNSAPDKSGLPSDRFSAERTGGSVSTLTIQRTQQEDSAVYLCASSPYRASGAYEQYFGPGTRLTVT.